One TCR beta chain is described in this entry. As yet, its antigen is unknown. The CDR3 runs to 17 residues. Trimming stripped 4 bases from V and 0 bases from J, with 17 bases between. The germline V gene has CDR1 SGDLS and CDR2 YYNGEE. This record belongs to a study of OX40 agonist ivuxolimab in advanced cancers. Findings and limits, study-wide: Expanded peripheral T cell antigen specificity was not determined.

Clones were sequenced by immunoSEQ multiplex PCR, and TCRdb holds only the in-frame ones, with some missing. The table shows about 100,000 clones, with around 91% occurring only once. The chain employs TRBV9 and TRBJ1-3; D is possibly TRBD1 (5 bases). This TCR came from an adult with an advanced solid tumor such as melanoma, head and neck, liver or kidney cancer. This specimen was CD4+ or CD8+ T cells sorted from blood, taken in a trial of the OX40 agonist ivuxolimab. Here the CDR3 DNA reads TGTGCCAGCAGCCCTCACCCCGGACACAACTCTGGAAACACCATATATTTT. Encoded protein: CASSPHPGHNSGNTIYF.